This TCR beta chain appears in the sequencing data of a study of blood T cells in healthy people across ages. A sample-barcoded 5' primer and a J-beta primer mix were used in a second PCR of roughly 6 to 11 cycles. MiXCR was run by TCRdb on the 5' RACE reads, yielding one entry per CDR3 protein. This sample yields about 1,500,000 distinct CDR3 sequences, of which 25% to 30% are seen a single time; more than 6% belongs to the top ten. Details on this clonotype: The junction and the germline gene differ at one end; a read error may be behind it.

There are 18 residues in the CDR3. The V gene's germline CDR1 is LGHNA and CDR2 YSLEER. The sample comprised blood. The sequence was collected from a woman aged 30 to 39 in good health. The chain combines TRBV4-3 with TRBJ1-6; D may be TRBD1 (6 bases). DNA of the CDR3: TGCGCCGGCAGCCAAACTCCCGGAGGGTGGGGGGCTTACTCACCCCTCCACTTT. Amino acids: CAGSQTPGGWGAYSPLHF.